The 31 T cell receptor beta chains in this list originate from one sample, sequenced in a study of shared clonotypes between healthy human individuals. Measured with immunoSEQ multiplex PCR; TCRdb has only the in-frame clones, and not every one. The table records approximately 2,000,000 clones, around 92% of them present only once. The sample taken for sequencing was naive CD4+ T cells from PBMCs. Subset reported: CD45RA+ positively selected. The receptors were sampled from a man between 18 and 35 years old in good health. Some clones in this sample may be carry-over from other donors' samples.

The chain couples TRBV25-1 to TRBJ2-2; TRBD1 matches at 7 bases. The V and J ends lost 7 bases and 6 bases, in that order; junction bases with no gene match: 8. From germline, CDR1 is MGHDK and CDR2 SYGVNS. This CDR3 spans 14 amino acids. The CDR3 DNA follows: TGTGCCAGCATCGGTGGGCAGGGGGCCGGGGAGCTGTTTTTT. It translates to CASIGGQGAGELFF.

This chain joins TRBV7-3 and TRBJ1-2; a possible D gene is TRBD1 (6 bases). In germline, CDR1 is SGHTA, CDR2 FQGTGA. The germline V and J ends were trimmed by 1 base and 2 bases, with 11 bases remaining between them. This CDR3 has 15 residues. The CDR3 reads CASSLSGGANYGYTF. As DNA, the CDR3 is TGTGCCAGCAGCTTAAGCGGGGGGGCGAACTATGGCTACACCTTC.

About this clone: The sample holds other DNA sequences that translate to the same CDR3. The V and J genes are TRBV7-2 and TRBJ2-1; D perhaps matches TRBD2 (5 bases). Per germline, CDR1 SGHTA and CDR2 FQGNSA. This CDR3 spans 12 amino acids. V lost 5 bases and J 5 bases, leaving 7 bases between the germline ends. The CDR3 nucleotides are TGTGCCAGCAGCCTGCGGGACAATGAGCAGTTCTTC. This gives the protein CASSLRDNEQFF.

The V gene is TRBV13, the J gene TRBJ2-1; D is perhaps TRBD2 (6 bases). The germline V gene encodes CDR1 PRHDT and CDR2 FYEKMQ (reference sequence). The length of the CDR3 is 13 residues. Trimming removed 5 bases at V and 10 bases at J, with 15 bases between. CDR3 protein: CASSQRLVGEQFF. The CDR3 DNA reads TGTGCCAGCAGCCAACGACTAGTAGGGGAGCAGTTCTTC.

This clone has more than one count but fewer than ten. The chain carries TRBV27 and TRBJ2-1; D is undetermined. The V end was cut by 3 bases, the J end by 10 bases, with 10 bases between. The CDR3 totals 12 residues. CDR1 and CDR2 (germline): MNHEY, SMNVEV (reference sequence). CDR3 amino acids: CASSFSPWEQFF. The CDR3 DNA is TGTGCCAGCAGTTTCTCTCCGTGGGAGCAGTTCTTC.

The rearrangement links TRBV29-1 to TRBJ2-5; tentatively, D is TRBD1 or TRBD2 (5 bases each). The CDR3 runs 12 residues. V lost 6 bases to trimming and J lost 4 bases, with 12 bases between them. Germline CDR1 is SQVTM and CDR2 is ANQGSEA. The CDR3 region has the DNA TGCAGCGTACGCCACGGGGCAGAGACCCAGTACTTC. It specifies CSVRHGAETQYF. The variable domain in full, completed from reference TRBV29-1 and TRBJ2-5, reads SAVISQKPSRDICQRGTSLTIQCQVDSQVTMMFWYRQQPGQSLTLIATANQGSEATYESGFVIDKFPISRPNLTFSTLTVSNMSPEDSSIYLCSVRHGAETQYFGPGTRLLVL.

This clone appeared once. The rearrangement links TRBV4-1 to TRBJ2-7; D gene unclear. The V and J ends lost 3 bases and 3 bases respectively, with 21 bases between them. Germline V lookup: CDR1 MGHRA, CDR2 YSYEKL. The CDR3 extends over 17 amino acids. Written as DNA, the CDR3 is TGCGCCAGCAGCCACTTGAGTCGCGGCGGAAAGAGCTACGAGCAGTACTTC. This codes for CASSHLSRGGKSYEQYF.

The DNA for the CDR3 is TGTGCCAGCAGCTTAGCGCTGACTAGCGGCACAGATACGCAGTATTTT. This translates into CASSLALTSGTDTQYF. The chain uses TRBV7-9 and TRBJ2-3; 8 bases fit TRBD2. This CDR3 has 16 residues. Trimming at V came to 0 bases and at J to 1 base, leaving 3 bases not matched to a gene. CDR1 and CDR2 from the germline V gene are SEHNR and FQNEAQ (reference sequence).

This chain uses TRBV28 with TRBJ2-3; D is perhaps TRBD1 or TRBD2 (5 bases each). This CDR3 spans 15 amino acids. CDR1 and CDR2 (germline): MDHEN, SYDVKM. Trimming took off 2 bases at V and 0 bases at J, with 9 bases between the two ends. CDR3 residues: CASSLGGFSTDTQYF. DNA for the CDR3: TGTGCCAGCAGTTTAGGGGGTTTTAGCACAGATACGCAGTATTTT.

The chain joins TRBV18 to TRBJ2-5; tentative D call: TRBD2 (6 bases). Germline V gene lookup returns CDR1 KGHSH and CDR2 LQKENI. The CDR3 consists of 14 residues. With 3 bases removed from V and 5 bases from J, the gap between germline ends came to 13 bases. CDR3 loop: CASSPLGGVETQYF. The DNA of the CDR3 is TGTGCCAGCTCACCGCTCGGAGGGGTGGAGACCCAGTACTTC.

This clone has only one observation. V is TRBV6-6 and J is TRBJ1-2; D gene unclear. CDR1 MNHNY and CDR2 SVGAGI come from the germline V gene (reference sequence). V lost 2 bases, J lost 0 bases, and 4 bases lay in between. The CDR3 is 13 amino acids. CDR3 sequence: CASSYAPNYGYTF. In DNA, the CDR3 is TGTGCCAGCAGTTACGCCCCTAACTATGGCTACACCTTC.

A remark on this clone: The sample carries other DNA sequences with the same CDR3. The chain employs TRBV11-2 and TRBJ2-3; D perhaps matches TRBD2 (5 bases). From germline, CDR1 is SGHAT and CDR2 FQNNGV. CDR3 length: 14 residues. Trimming took off 3 bases at V and 0 bases at J, with 7 bases between the two ends. CDR3 sequence: CASSLGGSTDTQYF. CDR3 DNA sequence: TGTGCCAGCAGCTTGGGCGGGAGCACAGATACGCAGTATTTT. Supplemented by reference TRBV11-2 and TRBJ2-3, the full variable domain reads EAGVAQSPRYKIIEKRQSVAFWCNPISGHATLYWYQQILGQGPKLLIQFQNNGVVDDSQLPKDRFSAERLKGVDSTLKIQPAKLEDSAVYLCASSLGGSTDTQYFGPGTRLTVL.

The rearrangement links TRBV14 to TRBJ2-2; 7 positions match TRBD1. V lost 3 bases and J lost 4; bases outside the gene matches: 8. The CDR3 totals 16 residues. Germline-derived CDR1 and CDR2 are SGHDN and FVKESK. The CDR3 nucleotides read TGTGCCAGCAGCCATTTGAAGGCAGGGGGCACCGGGGAGCTGTTTTTT. Translated, it gives CASSHLKAGGTGELFF.

The rearrangement links TRBV19 to TRBJ2-2, with TRBD1 identical over 9 bases. Per germline, CDR1 LNHDA and CDR2 SQIVND (reference sequence). The junction had 3 bases not matched to a gene; V was cut back by 4 bases and J by 6 bases. CDR3 size: 14 residues. The CDR3 reads CASSKDRGAGELFF. CDR3 sequence (DNA): TGTGCCAGTAGTAAGGACAGGGGCGCCGGGGAGCTGTTTTTT.

The chain joins TRBV7-9 to TRBJ1-1; unclear D gene. V shed 6 bases and J shed 0 bases, with 8 bases lying between them. The germline V gene has CDR1 SEHNR and CDR2 FQNEAQ (reference sequence). The length of the CDR3 is 13 residues. The CDR3 DNA reads as TGTGCCAGCAGTTCGCAGATGAACACTGAAGCTTTCTTT. This translates into CASSSQMNTEAFF.

CDR3 sequence: CASSPSGDHLTDTQYF. As DNA, the CDR3 is TGCGCCAGCAGCCCGAGCGGGGATCATCTTACAGATACGCAGTATTTT. The chain carries TRBV5-1 and TRBJ2-3, with 7 bases that match TRBD2. Germline V CDR1 and CDR2: SGHRS, YFSETQ. With 4 bases clipped from V and 3 bases from J, the junction kept 11 bases outside the gene matches. This CDR3 has 16 residues.

The chain employs TRBV15 and TRBJ2-3; weak D call: TRBD2 (5 bases). Germline CDR1 LNHNV, CDR2 YYDKDF (reference sequence). The CDR3 covers 16 residues. The V gene lost 3 bases and the J gene lost 0 bases, with 13 bases spanning the gap. CDR3 coding DNA: TGTGCCACCAGCAGGGGTTGGTGGACTAGCACAGATACGCAGTATTTT. Encoded protein: CATSRGWWTSTDTQYF.

This clone appeared a few times. This specimen includes other DNA sequences encoding the same CDR3. The gene calls are TRBV7-2 and TRBJ1-5, with no clear D. The CDR3 runs 13 residues. The V end was cut by 1 base, the J end by 0 bases, with 1 base between. Germline V CDR1 and CDR2: SGHTA, FQGNSA. CDR3 bases: TGTGCCAGCAGCTTAGTTAGCAATCAGCCCCAGCATTTT. As protein: CASSLVSNQPQHF.

The CDR3: CASSEGRAPNQPQHF. The CDR3 bases are TGTGCCAGCAGTGAAGGGCGGGCACCAAATCAGCCCCAGCATTTT. The chain is built from TRBV2 and TRBJ1-5; the D is unclear. V dropped 1 base and J dropped 4 bases, with 11 bases sitting between them. The germline V gene encodes CDR1 SNHLY and CDR2 FYNNEI. The CDR3 consists of 15 residues.

J is TRBJ2-1 and V is TRBV28, with D perhaps TRBD2 (5 bases). The V gene's germline CDR1 is MDHEN and CDR2 SYDVKM. Between the trimmed V and J ends, which lost 11 bases and 5 bases, there was a span of 10 bases. The CDR3 covers 11 residues. The CDR3 region has the DNA TGTGCCTCTCGGGGTGACAATGAGCAGTTCTTC. Residues: CASRGDNEQFF.

The chain links TRBV7-3 to TRBJ1-5, with D possibly TRBD1 on 5 matching bases. V shed 3 bases and J shed 1 base, with 10 bases lying between them. CDR1 SGHTA and CDR2 FQGTGA come from the germline V gene. The CDR3 has 15 amino acids. The DNA for the CDR3 is TGTGCCAGCAGCTTGGGGGAGAGGAGCAATCAGCCCCAGCATTTT. This codes for CASSLGERSNQPQHF.

The chain combines TRBV5-1 with TRBJ2-4, with D unresolved. The V end was cut by 0 bases, the J end by 1 base, with 8 bases between. Germline CDR1 and CDR2: SGHRS and YFSETQ. This CDR3 region has 15 residues. The CDR3 spells CASSLAQPAKNIQYF. The CDR3 DNA reads as TGCGCCAGCAGCTTGGCCCAGCCGGCCAAAAACATTCAGTACTTC.

The rearrangement links TRBV6-5 to TRBJ2-4, with D unresolved. V was clipped by 2 bases and J by 2 bases, with 10 bases between them. The CDR3 loop spans 15 amino acids. Per the germline V gene, CDR1 is MNHEY and CDR2 is SVGAGI. CDR3 in DNA: TGTGCCAGCAGTTACGGGGTCAATACCAAAAACATTCAGTACTTC. Translated, it gives CASSYGVNTKNIQYF.

CDR3 in DNA: TGCGCCAGCAGCCAAGGAGTCGCTCGCCAAGAGACCCAGTACTTC. Translation gives CASSQGVARQETQYF. The J gene is TRBJ2-5, the V gene TRBV4-1, with D uncertain. The CDR3 totals 15 residues. The ends were cut back, 1 base at V and 1 base at J, with 10 bases in the middle. The germline V gene has CDR1 MGHRA and CDR2 YSYEKL.

The rearrangement joins TRBV5-6 to TRBJ1-5, with no clear D. This CDR3 has 13 amino acids. Germline assignment: CDR1 SGHDT and CDR2 YYEEEE. Trimming pared 0 bases from V and 3 bases from J, leaving 4 bases between. CDR3 coding DNA: TGTGCCAGCAGCTTGGGTCTCAATCAGCCCCAGCATTTT. Its protein product is CASSLGLNQPQHF.

This chain links TRBV19 with TRBJ2-7; TRBD1 might be the D (6 bases). The CDR3 runs 16 residues. Germline V gene sequence: CDR1 LNHDA, CDR2 SQIVND (reference sequence). V gave up 1 base and J gave up 2 bases, with 15 bases separating them. DNA of the CDR3: TGTGCCAGTAGTATAGGAACCTTGGACAGAACCTACGAGCAGTACTTC. This sequence encodes CASSIGTLDRTYEQYF.

The chain joins TRBV6-6 to TRBJ1-5; D remains unclear. With 5 bases removed from V and 9 bases from J, the gap between germline ends came to 11 bases. CDR3 size: 12 residues. Germline assignment: CDR1 MNHNY and CDR2 SVGAGI (reference sequence). The CDR3 sequence: CASSKGRAPQHF. DNA for the CDR3: TGTGCCAGCAGTAAAGGGAGGGCGCCCCAGCATTTT.

The V gene is TRBV4-3, the J gene TRBJ2-7; D call uncertain. Germline V gene sequence: CDR1 LGHNA, CDR2 YSLEER. The V end lost 0 bases, the J end lost 3 bases, and 6 bases lay between the germline ends. CDR3 size: 13 residues. This CDR3 is CASSQDVGYEQYF. The DNA for the CDR3 is TGCGCCAGCAGCCAAGACGTGGGCTACGAGCAGTACTTC.

This chain uses TRBV28 with TRBJ2-7; perhaps TRBD1 as D (5 bases). The CDR3 length is 14 residues. CDR1 and CDR2 from the germline V gene are MDHEN and SYDVKM. Trimming removed 3 bases at V and 2 bases at J, with 11 bases between. In nucleotides, the CDR3 is TGTGCCAGCAGTTTGGGTAGGGGCCCCTACGAGCAGTACTTC. Residues: CASSLGRGPYEQYF.

In regard to this clone: This specimen includes other DNA sequences encoding the same CDR3. The chain links TRBV15 to TRBJ1-2; 8 bases are shared with TRBD1. CDR3 size: 14 residues. V trimming: 0 bases; J trimming: 7 bases; junction bases outside the gene matches: 4. Germline V CDR1 and CDR2: LNHNV, YYDKDF (reference sequence). The CDR3 protein is CATSRDQGASGYTF. The CDR3 nucleotides read TGTGCCACCAGCAGAGATCAGGGGGCCAGTGGCTACACCTTC.

Worth noting for this clone: Other DNA sequences of this sample code for an identical CDR3. V and J are TRBV5-1 and TRBJ1-1; a weak D match, TRBD1 (5 bases). Looked up from germline, CDR1 is SGHRS and CDR2 is YFSETQ. The CDR3 is 14 amino acids. V was pared by 0 bases and J by 2 bases, with 8 bases between. This CDR3 is CASSLAGSNTEAFF. CDR3 sequence (DNA): TGCGCCAGCAGCTTGGCAGGGAGTAACACTGAAGCTTTCTTT.